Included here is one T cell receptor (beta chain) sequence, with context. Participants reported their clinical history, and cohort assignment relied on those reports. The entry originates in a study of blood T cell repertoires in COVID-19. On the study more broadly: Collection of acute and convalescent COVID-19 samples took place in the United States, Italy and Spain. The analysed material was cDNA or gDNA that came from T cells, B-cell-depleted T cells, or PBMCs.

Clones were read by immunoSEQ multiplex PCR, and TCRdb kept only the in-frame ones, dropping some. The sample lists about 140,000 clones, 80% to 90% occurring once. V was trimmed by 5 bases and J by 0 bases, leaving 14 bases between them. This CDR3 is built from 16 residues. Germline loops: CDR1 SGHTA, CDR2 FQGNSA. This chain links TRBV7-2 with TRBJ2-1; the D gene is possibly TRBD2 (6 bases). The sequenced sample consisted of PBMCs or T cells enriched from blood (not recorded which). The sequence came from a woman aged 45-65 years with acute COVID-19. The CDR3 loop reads CASSGTARGSYNEQFF. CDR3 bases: TGTGCCAGCAGCGGGACTGCCCGCGGCTCCTACAATGAGCAGTTCTTC.